This T cell receptor (beta chain) originates from a study of blood T cell repertoires in COVID-19. Looking at the study overall: T cells, B-cell-depleted T cells, or PBMCs supplied cDNA or gDNA.

As originally analysed: Estimated nucleated cell counts came from reference gene primer amplification. The protocol was immunoSEQ multiplex PCR, while the TCRdb copy is restricted to in-frame clones and leaves out a portion. V and J calls and clone size follow that table, whereas D and trimming were derived from the DNA. The sample lists approximately 450,000 clones, 70% to 90% seen once, with under 2% in the top ten. Participant age was roughly 18 to 90 years, and participants resided in fewer than 25 US areas. This clone was counted ten times or more. This sequence was found in a woman between 18 and 29 years old with acute COVID-19. The sample taken for sequencing was PBMCs or T cells enriched from blood (not recorded which).

CDR3 coding DNA: TGTGCCAGCAGCTTCCCCCGGACAGGACAAAGAGGGGAGCTGTTTTTT. Translation gives CASSFPRTGQRGELFF. The chain has TRBV7-9 and TRBJ2-2; 7 bases are a match to TRBD1. V trimming: 3 bases; J trimming: 8 bases; junction bases outside the gene matches: 12. Looked up from germline, CDR1 is SEHNR and CDR2 is FQNEAQ (reference sequence). CDR3 length: 16 amino acids. The variable domain in full, completed from reference TRBV7-9 and TRBJ2-2, reads DTGVSQNPRHKITKRGQNVTFRCDPISEHNRLYWYRQTLGQGPEFLTYFQNEAQLEKSRLLSDRFSAERPKGSFSTLEIQRTEQGDSAMYLCASSFPRTGQRGELFFGEGSRLTVL.